Listed below are T cell receptor beta chains from one sample, sequenced in a study of beta chain features in type 1 diabetes. Assay used: immunoSEQ multiplex PCR; TCRdb lists only in-frame clones, some missing. The data contain roughly 450,000 clones, 11% of them singletons. The sample was naive CD4+ T cells from blood. These TCRs come from a woman between 18 and 30 years old in good health. Both conserved end residues are part of each CDR3. The D gene is left open where the match is weak. The size field is filled for only some rows; it gives once, few, many or a size class.

.	TRBV7-2	TRBJ1-4	.	TGTGCCAGCAGCTTAATTTCGAACAAACTGTTTTTT	CASSLISNKLFF
.	TRBV15	TRBJ2-1	.	TGTGCCACCAGCAGAGATCAATGGGGGGTGGTTAGCTCCTACAATGAGCAGTTCTTC	CATSRDQWGVVSSYNEQFF
.	TRBV7-2	TRBJ1-6	TRBD1	TGTGCCAGCAGCCCCGGACAGGCAAATAATTCACCCCTCCACTTT	CASSPGQANNSPLHF
.	TRBV4-1	TRBJ2-3	.	TGCGCCAGCAGCCAAGGTTACAGGTCTAGTCCAGATACGCAGTATTTT	CASSQGYRSSPDTQYF
.	TRBV7-2	TRBJ2-7	.	TGTGCCAGCAGCTTAGAGCCCCCCTGGTCCGAGCAGTACTTC	CASSLEPPWSEQYF
.	TRBV19	TRBJ1-5	.	TGTGCCAGTAGTTCCCTCTGGGAGAGCAATCAGCCCCAGCATTTT	CASSSLWESNQPQHF
few	TRBV2	TRBJ2-4	.	TGTGCCAGCAGTGCTACTGAGCTAGCCAAAAACATTCAGTACTTC	CASSATELAKNIQYF
.	TRBV9	TRBJ1-1	.	TGTGCCAGCGGGCAAAACACTGAAGCTTTCTTT	CASGQNTEAFF
.	TRBV2	TRBJ1-1	.	TGTGCCAGCAGTGTAGATTCGTCCACTGAAGCTTTCTTT	CASSVDSSTEAFF
.	TRBV11-3	TRBJ2-1	.	TGTGCCAGCAGCTTAGAACTTTCGGGGAATGAGCAGTTCTTC	CASSLELSGNEQFF
few	TRBV9	TRBJ1-4	.	TGTGCCAGCAGCAAAAGTGGAGGGGATGGCGAAAAACTGTTTTTT	CASSKSGGDGEKLFF
.	TRBV7-9	TRBJ1-5	.	TGTGCCAGCAGCTTAGGAGAGGGCAATCAGCCCCAGCATTTT	CASSLGEGNQPQHF
.	TRBV18	TRBJ2-3	TRBD2	TGTGCCAGCTCACCAGAGCGGGGACGTGGTGGAGATACGCAGTATTTT	CASSPERGRGGDTQYF
.	TRBV14	TRBJ2-5	TRBD2	TGTGCCAGCAGCCTAGCGGGAGGGGTGACCCAGTACTTC	CASSLAGGVTQYF
few	TRBV6-5	TRBJ2-2	.	TGTGCCAGCAGAACCGGGACCGCCTACACCGGGGAGCTGTTTTTT	CASRTGTAYTGELFF
.	TRBV14	TRBJ2-2	.	TGTGCCAGCAGCCAAGACAGGGCCCTGAACACCGGGGAGCTGTTTTTT	CASSQDRALNTGELFF
once	TRBV9	TRBJ1-4	.	TGTGCCAGCAGCCCCGCGGTCAATGAAAAACTGTTTTTT	CASSPAVNEKLFF
few	TRBV30	TRBJ1-1	.	TGTGCCTGGGTTCGCCGACAGAGTGAAGCTTTCTTT	CAWVRRQSEAFF
.	TRBV5-1	TRBJ2-1	TRBD2	TGCGCCAGCAGCCCAAACGCCGGGACTAGCGGCACCCATGAGCAGTTCTTC	CASSPNAGTSGTHEQFF
few	TRBV28	TRBJ1-2	TRBD1	TGTGCCAGCAGGGGCTGGACAGGGGGGGAGAATGGCTACACCTTC	CASRGWTGGENGYTF